The text below deals with one TCR beta chain. This sample was included in a study of prognosis after radiotherapy for stage I lung cancer. Across the whole study: Four to six patients had oligometastatic NSCLC after their primary tumor was surgically resected, and about 13 patients had newly diagnosed primary stage I lung tumors. Development of distant metastases after radiotherapy was seen in several patients at a median of 7 months, with no significant progression in over 12.

Looked up from germline, CDR1 is LGHDT and CDR2 is YNNKEL (reference sequence). V gave up 7 bases and J gave up 3 bases; unmatched junction bases: 2. The CDR3 is made up of 13 amino acids. A volume of approximately 6.5 milliliters of peripheral blood was collected by draw at each of two time points. Using two-round multiplex PCR, the authors amplified TCR beta CDR3 from genomic DNA. It was primers specific to each TRBV and TRBJ gene that first-round PCR used. TCRdb independently ran MiXCR on the multiplex PCR reads; one entry per CDR3 protein. The table includes approximately 25,000 distinct CDR3 sequences, roughly 40% detected once.

The sequence derives from a donor older than 45 with non-small cell lung cancer. The V call is TRBV3-1, the J call TRBJ2-3; 9 nucleotides align to TRBD2. The sample was PBMCs, taken before or after stereotactic body radiation therapy (not recorded which). The CDR3: CASTLAGTDTQYF. CDR3 sequence (DNA): TGTGCCAGCACCCTAGCGGGAACAGATACGCAGTATTTT.